The 30 T cell receptor beta chains listed next were all sequenced from one sample in a study of blood T cell repertoires in COVID-19. The protocol was immunoSEQ multiplex PCR, while the TCRdb copy is restricted to in-frame clones and leaves out a portion. The sample holds about 30,000 clones; roughly nine tenths are singletons and the top ten take roughly 9.8%. The sample taken for sequencing was peripheral blood. Every receptor here comes from a human donor in a cohort sampled during active COVID-19.

The chain couples TRBV11-2 to TRBJ1-4; TRBD1 aligns across 8 bases. Trimming removed 2 bases from V and 6 bases from J; junction bases left unmatched: 14. Germline lookup yields CDR1 SGHAT and CDR2 FQNNGV. The CDR3 is made up of 18 amino acids. The CDR3 is CASSLKGQGAQTDEKLFF. In DNA, the CDR3 is TGTGCCAGCAGCTTAAAGGGGCAGGGGGCGCAGACGGATGAAAAACTGTTTTTT. The variable domain in full, with the rest retrieved from reference TRBV11-2 and TRBJ1-4, is EAGVAQSPRYKIIEKRQSVAFWCNPISGHATLYWYQQILGQGPKLLIQFQNNGVVDDSQLPKDRFSAERLKGVDSTLKIQPAKLEDSAVYLCASSLKGQGAQTDEKLFFGSGTQLSVL.

J is TRBJ2-7 and V is TRBV5-1, with unresolved D. This CDR3 is 14 amino acids long. Germline CDR1 SGHRS, CDR2 YFSETQ. V lost 0 bases to trimming and J lost 1 base, with 8 bases between them. CDR3 protein: CASSLGSASYEQYF. The DNA for the CDR3 is TGCGCCAGCAGCTTGGGGTCAGCGTCCTACGAGCAGTACTTC.

The chain combines TRBV9 with TRBJ2-2; D possibly corresponds to TRBD1 (6 bases). V gave up 0 bases and J gave up 6 bases, with 12 bases separating them. This CDR3 spans 15 amino acids. In germline, CDR1 is SGDLS, CDR2 YYNGEE. The CDR3 DNA reads TGTGCCAGCAGCGTAGCTGTCAGGGGTCCCGGGGAGCTGTTTTTT. Encoded protein: CASSVAVRGPGELFF. Complete variable domain (other parts from reference TRBV9 and TRBJ2-2): DSGVTQTPKHLITATGQRVTLRCSPRSGDLSVYWYQQSLDQGLQFLIQYYNGEERAKGNILERFSAQQFPDLHSELNLSSLELGDSALYFCASSVAVRGPGELFFGEGSRLTVL.

This clone was detected only once. This chain uses TRBV7-2 with TRBJ2-5; D remains unclear. CDR3 length: 15 amino acids. V lost 5 bases and J 5 bases, leaving 18 bases between the germline ends. Germline V lookup: CDR1 SGHTA, CDR2 FQGNSA. This CDR3 is CASSLQRGSSETQYF. Written as DNA, the CDR3 is TGTGCCAGCAGCCTCCAACGCGGATCATCCGAGACCCAGTACTTC.

The CDR3 protein is CASSEGLYSNQPQHF. The CDR3 region has the DNA TGTGCCAGCAGTGAGGGCCTTTATAGCAATCAGCCCCAGCATTTT. The chain uses TRBV2 and TRBJ1-5; no firm D call. This CDR3 spans 15 amino acids. Germline values: CDR1 SNHLY, CDR2 FYNNEI. V dropped 3 bases and J dropped 0 bases, with 9 bases sitting between them.

The genes are TRBV5-1 and TRBJ2-7; 8 positions agree with TRBD1. This CDR3 spans 15 amino acids. The V segment lost 4 bases and the J segment 6 bases; nucleotides outside the gene matches: 12. CDR1 is SGHRS, CDR2 YFSETQ, per germline. The CDR3 DNA follows: TGCGCCAGCAGCGCCCCCAGGACAGGGTACCGCGAGCAGTACTTC. It encodes CASSAPRTGYREQYF.

The chain links TRBV5-4 to TRBJ2-7; TRBD2 matches 14 bases. The CDR3 runs to 15 residues. With V trimmed by 4 bases and J by 4 bases, 4 bases remained unmatched. In germline, CDR1 is SGHNT, CDR2 YYREEE (reference sequence). The CDR3 protein is CASSPTSGGAYEQYF. Here the CDR3 DNA reads TGTGCCAGCAGCCCGACTAGCGGGGGGGCGTACGAGCAGTACTTC.

The chain recombines TRBV27 with TRBJ2-2; 7 nucleotides match TRBD2. Germline-derived CDR1 and CDR2 are MNHEY and SMNVEV (reference sequence). V shed 1 base, J shed 5 bases, and the junction held 1 base outside the gene matches. This CDR3 has 14 residues. CDR3 DNA: TGTGCCAGCAGTTTATGGGGAGGGACCGGGGAGCTGTTTTTT. Residues: CASSLWGGTGELFF.

The sample holds one count of this clone. The rearrangement uses TRBV7-9 and TRBJ2-2; D is perhaps TRBD2 (6 bases). V was shortened by 5 bases and J by 8 bases, with 6 bases between the two germline ends. The CDR3 is 11 residues long. Germline V gene data show CDR1 as SEHNR and CDR2 as FQNEAQ (reference sequence). The DNA for the CDR3 is TGTGCCAGCAGCGGGACTGGGGAGCTGTTTTTT. It translates to CASSGTGELFF.

This chain joins TRBV9 and TRBJ2-1, with D possibly matching TRBD2 (6 bases). Trimming left V 0 bases short and J 5 bases short, with 9 bases between. Germline V gives CDR1 SGDLS, CDR2 YYNGEE. The CDR3 runs 14 residues. CDR3 in DNA: TGTGCCAGCAGCGTAGCTGGGGGGAACAATGAGCAGTTCTTC. It specifies CASSVAGGNNEQFF. The full variable domain, completed using reference TRBV9 and TRBJ2-1, is DSGVTQTPKHLITATGQRVTLRCSPRSGDLSVYWYQQSLDQGLQFLIQYYNGEERAKGNILERFSAQQFPDLHSELNLSSLELGDSALYFCASSVAGGNNEQFFGPGTRLTVL.

This chain links TRBV4-1 with TRBJ1-4, with D unresolved. The V end lost 6 bases, the J end lost 8 bases, and 19 bases lay between the germline ends. The length of the CDR3 is 15 residues. The V gene's germline CDR1 is MGHRA and CDR2 YSYEKL. This CDR3 is CASRRDKGLWEKLFF. The CDR3 DNA is TGCGCCAGCAGACGCGACAAAGGTTTGTGGGAAAAACTGTTTTTT.

The chain couples TRBV27 to TRBJ1-3; 9 positions match TRBD1. J lost 3 bases, V lost 7 bases, and 10 bases had no gene match. The CDR3 consists of 16 residues. From germline, CDR1 is MNHEY and CDR2 SMNVEV (reference sequence). The CDR3 loop is CASTGGTGSIGNTIYF. For the CDR3, the DNA is TGTGCCAGCACCGGCGGGACAGGGTCTATTGGAAACACCATATATTTT.

Turning to this clone: One end of the junction is discordant with germline, which a read error may explain. The chain combines TRBV7-3 with TRBJ2-1, with 7 nucleotides matching TRBD2. Germline V gives CDR1 SGHTA, CDR2 FQGTGA. The CDR3 is 14 residues long. This CDR3 reads CASSLKYGSGPWVF. CDR3 nucleotide sequence: TGTGCCAGCAGCTTAAAGTATGGTAGCGGGCCGTGGGTCTTC.

The chain uses TRBV6-2 or TRBV6-3 and TRBJ2-5; no clear D. The CDR3 is 14 amino acids. Trimming removed 2 bases at V and 7 bases at J, with 14 bases between. CDR1 is MNHEY, CDR2 SVGEGT, per germline. CDR3 loop: CASSYAYRFGTQYF. In DNA form, the CDR3 reads TGTGCCAGCAGTTACGCTTACCGTTTCGGGACCCAGTACTTC.

This clone has only a few counts. The CDR3 nucleotides read TGTGCCAGCAGTCCCCTCGGGGAGTATGGAAACACCATATATTTT. This encodes CASSPLGEYGNTIYF. The chain is built from TRBV27 and TRBJ1-3, with no clear D. Per germline, CDR1 MNHEY and CDR2 SMNVEV (reference sequence). Between the trimmed V and J ends, which lost 5 bases and 3 bases, there was a span of 14 bases. This CDR3 spans 15 amino acids.

The V gene is TRBV28, the J gene TRBJ1-5; D gene unclear. This CDR3 comprises 18 residues. V was shortened by 8 bases and J by 6 bases, with 29 bases between the two germline ends. CDR1 MDHEN and CDR2 SYDVKM come from the germline V gene. CDR3 nucleotide sequence: TGTGCCAGCCTTTCCCCCGCATCCCAAGGGCGGGCAAGTCAGCCCCAGCATTTT. Protein product: CASLSPASQGRASQPQHF.

V usage is TRBV9 and J usage is TRBJ2-5; D not certain. The CDR3 has 13 residues. The ends were cut back, 5 bases at V and 1 base at J, with 9 bases in the middle. Germline V gene sequence: CDR1 SGDLS, CDR2 YYNGEE. This CDR3 reads CASSNSPQETQYF. The CDR3 DNA reads TGTGCCAGCAGTAACTCCCCCCAAGAGACCCAGTACTTC.

This rearrangement joins TRBV4-1 to TRBJ1-1, with D possibly TRBD1 on 5 matching bases. CDR3 length equals 15 residues. Trimming left V 0 bases short and J 2 bases short, with 10 bases between. Germline V gives CDR1 MGHRA, CDR2 YSYEKL. The CDR3 sequence: CASSQDGRANTEAFF. CDR3 in DNA: TGCGCCAGCAGCCAAGATGGCAGGGCAAACACTGAAGCTTTCTTT.

This chain links TRBV7-2 with TRBJ2-2; 9 nucleotides agree with TRBD1. V trimming: 5 bases; J trimming: 3 bases; junction bases outside the gene matches: 4. The CDR3 is 15 residues long. Germline-derived CDR1 and CDR2 are SGHTA and FQGNSA. The CDR3: CASSPWTGDTGELFF. The CDR3, as DNA: TGTGCCAGCAGCCCGTGGACAGGGGACACCGGGGAGCTGTTTTTT.

V usage is TRBV28 and J usage is TRBJ2-3; 13 bases line up with TRBD2. Germline CDR1 reads MDHEN; CDR2 reads SYDVKM. This CDR3 spans 18 amino acids. V trimming: 1 base; J trimming: 6 bases; junction bases outside the gene matches: 10. CDR3 bases: TGTGCCAGCAGTTTATCCGGGACTAGCGGGGCCTCGAGGGATACGCAGTATTTT. Translation: CASSLSGTSGASRDTQYF.

V gene TRBV6-5 combines with J gene TRBJ1-1; D is unclear. V was trimmed by 3 bases and J by 1 base, leaving 9 bases between them. This CDR3 spans 14 amino acids. Per germline, CDR1 MNHEY and CDR2 SVGAGI. The CDR3 DNA reads as TGTGCCAGCAGTTATGGGCACAAGAACACTGAAGCTTTCTTT. Encoded protein: CASSYGHKNTEAFF.

This chain joins TRBV3-1 (or the pseudogene TRBV3-2) and TRBJ2-7, with D possibly being TRBD1 (6 bases). This CDR3 has 14 amino acids. V shed 5 bases and J shed 7 bases, with 18 bases lying between them. Germline CDR1 and CDR2: LGHDT and YNNKEL (reference sequence). CDR3 DNA sequence: TGTGCCAGCAGCGTCCGGGACACACTTGGGGAGCAGTACTTC. Translating gives CASSVRDTLGEQYF.

The chain links TRBV7-2 to TRBJ2-2; no reliable D call. The germline V gene encodes CDR1 SGHTA and CDR2 FQGNSA. CDR3 length: 14 amino acids. Trimming cost V 1 base and J 2 bases, with 5 bases left between them. CDR3 sequence (DNA): TGTGCCAGCAGCTTAGTCCATAACACCGGGGAGCTGTTTTTT. This encodes CASSLVHNTGELFF. Full variable domain (rest looked up from reference TRBV7-2 and TRBJ2-2): GAGVSQSPSNKVTEKGKDVELRCDPISGHTALYWYRQSLGQGLEFLIYFQGNSAPDKSGLPSDRFSAERTGGSVSTLTIQRTQQEDSAVYLCASSLVHNTGELFFGEGSRLTVL.

The V call is TRBV7-9, the J call TRBJ2-1; D is undetermined. The CDR3 loop spans 13 amino acids. Germline CDR1 reads SEHNR; CDR2 reads FQNEAQ (reference sequence). The DNA of the CDR3 is TGTGGCGTCAGGTTGATATCCTACAATGAGCAGTTCTTC. This translates into CGVRLISYNEQFF. The variable domain in full, completed from reference TRBV7-9 and TRBJ2-1, reads DTGVSQNPRHKITKRGQNVTFRCDPISEHNRLYWYRQTLGQGPEFLTYFQNEAQLEKSRLLSDRFSAERPKGSFSTLEIQRTEQGDSAMYLCGVRLISYNEQFFGPGTRLTVL.

The rearrangement links TRBV6-5 to TRBJ2-4, with 9 bases fitting TRBD2. Losses at the gene ends were 3 bases for V and 7 bases for J; bases not matched to a gene: 10. The CDR3 is 16 amino acids. In germline, CDR1 is MNHEY, CDR2 SVGAGI. The CDR3 DNA reads TGTGCCAGCAGTTATCTCGGGAGCGGGGGGAGTAACATTCAGTACTTC. Translated: CASSYLGSGGSNIQYF.

The chain carries TRBV4-1 and TRBJ2-3; weak D call: TRBD2 (6 bases). The CDR3 runs 16 residues. The germline V and J ends were trimmed by 4 bases and 0 bases, with 14 bases remaining between them. Germline V lookup: CDR1 MGHRA, CDR2 YSYEKL. CDR3 sequence: CASSRFVGGSTDTQYF. DNA of the CDR3: TGCGCCAGCAGCCGATTTGTGGGGGGTAGCACAGATACGCAGTATTTT.

The chain joins TRBV4-2 to TRBJ1-2; TRBD1 is a possible D gene (6 bases). Germline V gene sequence: CDR1 LGHNA, CDR2 YNFKEQ. The V end lost 0 bases, the J end lost 8 bases, and 22 bases lay between the germline ends. This CDR3 region has 17 residues. CDR3 region: CASSQEGATGLVGGYTF. In DNA form, the CDR3 reads TGTGCCAGCAGCCAAGAGGGGGCCACGGGGCTAGTCGGAGGCTACACCTTC.

V gene TRBV6-6 combines with J gene TRBJ2-7; D may be TRBD1 (5 bases). Trimming cost V 3 bases and J 0 bases, with 12 bases left between them. The CDR3 covers 15 residues. CDR1 is MNHNY, CDR2 SVGAGI, per germline (reference sequence). The DNA of the CDR3 is TGTGCCAGCAGTTATTCGACAGAAAGCTCCTACGAGCAGTACTTC. Encoded protein: CASSYSTESSYEQYF.

This chain uses TRBV28 with TRBJ2-3; 10 nucleotides agree with TRBD2. The V gene end was trimmed by 5 bases and the J gene end by 6 bases; junction bases not matched to a gene: 11. This CDR3 has 16 residues. Germline V gives CDR1 MDHEN, CDR2 SYDVKM. As DNA, the CDR3 is TGTGCCAGCAGTATCCTAGCGGGGGCCCTCGGGGATACGCAGTATTTT. It encodes CASSILAGALGDTQYF.

The CDR3 DNA sequence: TGCGCCAGCAGCTTGTTCGGGTCGGTACGAGATACGCAGTATTTT. Residues: CASSLFGSVRDTQYF. This chain joins TRBV5-1 and TRBJ2-3; D gene ambiguous. CDR3 length equals 15 residues. Trimming pared 1 base from V and 5 bases from J, leaving 14 bases between. Per the germline V gene, CDR1 is SGHRS and CDR2 is YFSETQ.